Listed here are 15 T cell receptor beta chains from one sample, sequenced in a study of cytomegalovirus exposure and HLA in healthy donors. Both 60 Vbeta primers and 13 Jbeta primers went into the PCR. The method was immunoSEQ multiplex PCR; TCRdb's version includes in-frame clones alone and lacks a portion of them. The table for this sample gives 50,000 to 70,000 clones. The sample taken for sequencing was PBMCs. The receptors stem from a male donor in good health and CMV-seronegative.

The genes are TRBV4-1 and TRBJ2-7, with D maybe TRBD1 (6 bases). The CDR3 totals 14 residues. V gave up 4 bases and J gave up 3 bases, with 13 bases separating them. Germline V lookup: CDR1 MGHRA, CDR2 YSYEKL. CDR3 sequence (DNA): TGCGCCAGCAGCCCCCTTGACAGGAGCTACGAGCAGTACTTC. Amino acid sequence: CASSPLDRSYEQYF.

The genes are TRBV5-1 and TRBJ2-5; D unresolved. Deletions cut 0 bases from V and 3 bases from J, with 18 bases between. Per the germline V gene, CDR1 is SGHRS and CDR2 is YFSETQ. CDR3 size: 17 residues. The CDR3, as DNA: TGCGCCAGCAGCTTGGCCACCCGGCGGATGCTAAAAGAGACCCAGTACTTC. As protein: CASSLATRRMLKETQYF. The full variable domain, with the rest looked up from reference TRBV5-1 and TRBJ2-5, is KAGVTQTPRYLIKTRGQQVTLSCSPISGHRSVSWYQQTPGQGLQFLFEYFSETQRNKGNFPGRFSGRQFSNSRSEMNVSTLELGDSALYLCASSLATRRMLKETQYFGPGTRLLVL.

V gene TRBV30 combines with J gene TRBJ1-2; 10 nucleotides agree with TRBD1. Germline V lookup: CDR1 GTSNPN, CDR2 SVGIG (reference sequence). CDR3 length: 15 residues. V lost 0 bases to trimming and J lost 4 bases; unmatched junction nucleotides: 5. CDR3 DNA: TGTGCCTGGAGTGTCGGGACAGGGGCCCTCTATGGCTACACCTTC. Amino acids: CAWSVGTGALYGYTF.

This chain's CDR3 is CASSYSWNQPQHF. The CDR3 coding sequence is TGTGCCAGCAGTTATAGTTGGAATCAGCCCCAGCATTTT. V usage is TRBV6-5 and J usage is TRBJ1-5; D remains ambiguous. Germline CDR1 reads MNHEY; CDR2 reads SVGAGI. CDR3 length: 13 residues. Trimming removed 3 bases at V and 4 bases at J, with 7 bases between.

This chain joins TRBV6-5 and TRBJ2-3; 11 nucleotides line up with TRBD2. V lost 2 bases, J lost 6 bases, and 4 bases stayed unmatched. This CDR3 region has 15 residues. Germline V CDR1 and CDR2: MNHEY, SVGAGI. DNA for the CDR3: TGTGCCAGCAGTTACGCACTAGCGGGGGCGGATACGCAGTATTTT. Its translation is CASSYALAGADTQYF.

The chain employs TRBV9 and TRBJ1-5; maybe TRBD1 (5 bases). The germline V and J ends were trimmed by 3 bases and 4 bases, with 11 bases remaining between them. In germline, CDR1 is SGDLS, CDR2 YYNGEE. This CDR3 spans 14 amino acids. CDR3 nucleotide sequence: TGTGCCAGCAGCGGTGGGGGGTGGAATCAGCCCCAGCATTTT. As protein: CASSGGGWNQPQHF.

The gene calls are TRBV7-9 and TRBJ2-2; D unclear. The germline V and J ends were trimmed by 5 bases and 5 bases, with 9 bases remaining between them. Germline values: CDR1 SEHNR, CDR2 FQNEAQ (reference sequence). This CDR3 spans 13 amino acids. In DNA form, the CDR3 reads TGTGCCAGCAGCGAAACGAGGACCGGGGAGCTGTTTTTT. Translated, it gives CASSETRTGELFF. Combining the CDR3 with reference TRBV7-9 and TRBJ2-2 gives the whole variable domain DTGVSQNPRHKITKRGQNVTFRCDPISEHNRLYWYRQTLGQGPEFLTYFQNEAQLEKSRLLSDRFSAERPKGSFSTLEIQRTEQGDSAMYLCASSETRTGELFFGEGSRLTVL.

The V gene is TRBV30, the J gene TRBJ2-3; a possible D gene is TRBD2 (5 bases). V dropped 0 bases and J dropped 1 base, with 17 bases sitting between them. Per germline, CDR1 GTSNPN and CDR2 SVGIG (reference sequence). The CDR3 consists of 17 residues. For the CDR3, the DNA is TGTGCCTGGAGTGTAGTTAGAAGTGGGAGTGGCACAGATACGCAGTATTTT. It is translated as CAWSVVRSGSGTDTQYF.

The chain uses TRBV19 and TRBJ1-3; 9 bases map to TRBD1. This CDR3 comprises 14 residues. Germline values: CDR1 LNHDA, CDR2 SQIVND (reference sequence). Unmatched junction bases numbered 4, after V lost 8 bases and J lost 2 bases. This CDR3 reads CASATGGPGNTIYF. DNA of the CDR3: TGTGCCAGTGCTACAGGGGGCCCTGGAAACACCATATATTTT. The full variable domain, completed using reference TRBV19 and TRBJ1-3, is DGGITQSPKYLFRKEGQNVTLSCEQNLNHDAMYWYRQDPGQGLRLIYYSQIVNDFQKGDIAEGYSVSREKKESFPLTVTSAQKNPTAFYLCASATGGPGNTIYFGEGSWLTVV.

Details on this clone: At one of its ends the junction is not consistent with the germline gene, which may arise from a read error. This sample includes further DNA sequences coding for the same CDR3. The chain has TRBV19 and TRBJ1-6; no definite D call. The CDR3 is 14 residues long. CDR1 is LNHDA, CDR2 SQIVND, per germline (reference sequence). Here the CDR3 reads CASSSERANSPLHF. In DNA, the CDR3 is TGTGCCAGTAGTAGCGAAAGAGCGAATTCACCCCTACACTTT.

Turning to this clone: At one boundary the junction diverges from the germline segment, which might be a read error. The V gene is TRBV28, the J gene TRBJ1-4; D is ambiguous. This CDR3 is built from 11 residues. Per the germline V gene, CDR1 is MDHEN and CDR2 is SYDVKM. The CDR3 bases are TGTGCCAGAAGTTCCTTTGAAAAACTGTTTTTT. The encoded protein is CARSSFEKLFF.

J is TRBJ2-7 and V is TRBV30; D might be TRBD1 (5 bases). V lost 5 bases and J 2 bases, leaving 16 bases between the germline ends. CDR3 length: 14 amino acids. The germline CDR1 and CDR2 sequences are GTSNPN and SVGIG (reference sequence). In DNA form, the CDR3 reads TGTGCCTGGGGGCCTGGTGGGGCTCCCTACGAGCAGTACTTC. Residues: CAWGPGGAPYEQYF.

J is TRBJ2-7 and V is TRBV14; 7 bases are shared with TRBD1. CDR1 SGHDN and CDR2 FVKESK come from the germline V gene. V lost 5 bases, J lost 3 bases, and 4 bases stayed unmatched. The CDR3 covers 13 residues. The CDR3 DNA is TGTGCCAGCAGCTTTCGACAGGGCTACGAGCAGTACTTC. It codes for CASSFRQGYEQYF.

The chain carries TRBV5-4 and TRBJ1-2; 9 bases line up with TRBD1. J gave up 7 bases and V 0 bases, and 7 bases lay outside the gene matches. Per germline, CDR1 SGHNT and CDR2 YYREEE (reference sequence). The CDR3 has 15 amino acids. CDR3: CASSLVRGQGRGYTF. CDR3 bases: TGTGCCAGCAGCTTGGTGAGGGGACAGGGTCGTGGCTACACCTTC.

V and J are TRBV14 and TRBJ1-6, with D unclear. The V end lost 0 bases, the J end lost 8 bases, and 14 bases lay between the germline ends. The CDR3 spans 16 residues. Germline V gives CDR1 SGHDN, CDR2 FVKESK. This CDR3 reads CASSQDPRQVDSPLHF. CDR3 nucleotide sequence: TGTGCCAGCAGCCAAGATCCCCGGCAGGTAGATTCACCCCTCCACTTT.